This T cell receptor gamma chain was captured by sequencing in a study of gamma delta lymphoproliferative disorders and STAT genes. Study background: The LymphoTrack Dx TCRG Assay amplified gamma chains from at least 50 ng of genomic DNA. General study points: Most major patient clonotypes were shared with at least one healthy donor. Leukemic cells skewed toward terminal effectors, unlike likely varied control T cells.

PBMCs from patients and controls supplied the genomic DNA for sequencing. This clone counts as medium-sized. Its antigen is currently unknown. TCRdb applied CATT to the multiplex PCR reads for clone calling. Of 2,000 to 2,500 gamma-chain clones detected, roughly 12% appear once; the ten largest clones hold about 17%. The TCR originated in a human donor in good health. Sequencing input: blood.

This CDR3 reads CATWDGPDYKKLF. The CDR3 region has the DNA TGTGCCACCTGGGATGGGCCAGATTATAAGAAACTCTTT. The chain is built from TRGV4 and TRGJ1 or TRGJ2. Germline matching of the DNA provided the J gene here, since TCRdb leaves it blank. Germline V lookup: CDR1 EGSTGY, CDR2 YDSYTSSV. V lost 0 bases to trimming and J lost 5 bases; unmatched junction nucleotides: 4. The CDR3 has 13 amino acids.